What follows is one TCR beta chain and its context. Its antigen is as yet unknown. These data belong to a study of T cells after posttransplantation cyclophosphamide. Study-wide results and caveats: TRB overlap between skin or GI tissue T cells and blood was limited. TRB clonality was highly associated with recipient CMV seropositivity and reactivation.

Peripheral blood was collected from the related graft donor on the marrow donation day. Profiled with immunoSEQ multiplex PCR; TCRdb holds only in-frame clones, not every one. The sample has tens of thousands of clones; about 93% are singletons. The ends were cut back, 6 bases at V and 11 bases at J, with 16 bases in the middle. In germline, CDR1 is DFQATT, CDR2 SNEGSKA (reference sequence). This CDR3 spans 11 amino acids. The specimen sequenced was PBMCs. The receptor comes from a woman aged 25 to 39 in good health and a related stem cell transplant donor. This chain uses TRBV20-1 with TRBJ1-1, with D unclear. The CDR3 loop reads CSAERPGEAFF. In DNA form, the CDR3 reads TGCAGTGCAGAGAGGCCCGGGGAGGCTTTCTTT.